Shown below are 21 T cell receptor beta chains from a single sample sequenced in a study of blood T cell repertoires in COVID-19. Repertoires were generated with immunoSEQ multiplex PCR, while TCRdb's copy carries only in-frame clones and drops some. The table lists more than 200,000 clones, about 86% of them singletons. Sequenced input: peripheral blood. Source of these receptors: an older man with acute or convalescent COVID-19.

This chain links TRBV5-1 with TRBJ2-7, with 7 bases aligning to TRBD1. This CDR3 contains 17 residues. Germline V gives CDR1 SGHRS, CDR2 YFSETQ. V dropped 0 bases and J dropped 2; count of bases not matched to a gene: 11. The CDR3: CASSLAVGDSLTYEQYF. For the CDR3, the DNA is TGCGCCAGCAGCTTGGCCGTGGGGGACAGCCTGACCTACGAGCAGTACTTC.

The chain links TRBV7-2 to TRBJ1-5; perhaps TRBD1 as D (6 bases). CDR1 and CDR2 (germline): SGHTA, FQGNSA. The CDR3 totals 16 residues. With 1 base removed from V and 0 bases from J, the gap between germline ends came to 10 bases. For the CDR3, the DNA is TGTGCCAGCAGCTTAGACGGGACAATTAGCAATCAGCCCCAGCATTTT. Translated, it gives CASSLDGTISNQPQHF.

The CDR3 DNA sequence: TGTGCCAGCAGTCCCGCCCCTGCGGGAGGGCGGGAGCAGTTCTTC. Translation: CASSPAPAGGREQFF. V usage is TRBV6-6 and J usage is TRBJ2-1; 9 positions match TRBD2. The CDR3 has 15 residues. CDR1 is MNHNY and CDR2 is SVGAGI in the germline V gene (reference sequence). V gave up 5 bases and J gave up 10 bases; unmatched junction bases: 12.

V usage is TRBV2 and J usage is TRBJ1-3; 7 bases map to TRBD1. The CDR3 runs to 15 residues. Germline CDR1 reads SNHLY; CDR2 reads FYNNEI. V lost 6 bases, J lost 7 bases, and 12 bases stayed unmatched. CDR3 loop: CASRAYDRVENTIYF. The CDR3 region has the DNA TGTGCCAGCAGAGCATACGACAGGGTCGAGAACACCATATATTTT.

This clone was seen a handful of times. The V call is TRBV11-2, the J call TRBJ2-5, with D perhaps matching TRBD1 (7 bases). CDR3 length: 15 residues. Germline CDR1 and CDR2: SGHAT and FQNNGV. Trimming left V 0 bases short and J 5 bases short, with 13 bases between. CDR3 coding DNA: TGTGCCAGCAGCTTAGATAAGGGGGCGGGGGAGACCCAGTACTTC. It specifies CASSLDKGAGETQYF.

This clone has only a few counts. The chain is built from TRBV7-9 and TRBJ2-2; a weak D match, TRBD2 (6 bases). The CDR3 is 15 amino acids. Per germline, CDR1 SEHNR and CDR2 FQNEAQ (reference sequence). V lost 3 bases, J lost 3 bases, and 11 bases lay in between. This CDR3 is CASSFRGMDTGELFF. The CDR3 DNA sequence: TGTGCCAGCAGCTTCCGGGGGATGGACACCGGGGAGCTGTTTTTT.

The chain links TRBV6-5 to TRBJ1-2, with a possible D match to TRBD1 (6 bases). The germline V gene encodes CDR1 MNHEY and CDR2 SVGAGI. This CDR3 comprises 14 residues. V was pared by 6 bases and J by 5 bases, with 16 bases between. CDR3 loop: CASSPGGGGYGYTF. DNA for the CDR3: TGTGCCAGCAGCCCGGGAGGGGGGGGATATGGCTACACCTTC.

CDR3 in amino acids: CASRDSSWTGELFF. CDR3 in DNA: TGTGCCAGCAGGGACAGTTCGTGGACCGGGGAGCTGTTTTTT. The chain carries TRBV19 and TRBJ2-2; TRBD1 matches at 7 bases. The V gene end was trimmed by 9 bases and the J gene end by 5 bases; junction bases not matched to a gene: 9. The germline V gene encodes CDR1 LNHDA and CDR2 SQIVND (reference sequence). The CDR3 sequence is 14 residues long.

This clone has ten or more counts. The chain carries TRBV7-2 and TRBJ2-7; no reliable D call. Germline loops: CDR1 SGHTA, CDR2 FQGNSA. V dropped 1 base and J dropped 0 bases, with 7 bases sitting between them. The CDR3 is 14 amino acids. The CDR3 loop is CASSLEYSSYEQYF. The CDR3 DNA reads TGTGCCAGCAGCTTAGAGTACAGCTCCTACGAGCAGTACTTC.

To note about this clone: This same CDR3 is encoded by further DNA sequences in the sample. The CDR3 DNA reads TGTGCCAGCTCACCACCGACAGGCCAAGAGACCCAGTACTTC. It encodes CASSPPTGQETQYF. The chain recombines TRBV18 with TRBJ2-5, with D maybe TRBD1 (6 bases). Germline CDR1 and CDR2: KGHSH and LQKENI. The CDR3 loop spans 14 amino acids. Trimming stripped 0 bases from V and 1 base from J, with 6 bases between.

The V call is TRBV6-5, the J call TRBJ1-1; D remains ambiguous. The germline V gene has CDR1 MNHEY and CDR2 SVGAGI. The CDR3 extends over 15 amino acids. V was pared by 4 bases and J by 0 bases, with 12 bases between. The CDR3 reads CASSSPGGLNTEAFF. CDR3 coding DNA: TGTGCCAGCAGTTCCCCAGGAGGGCTGAACACTGAAGCTTTCTTT.

The chain recombines TRBV15 with TRBJ2-6; D ambiguous. The CDR3 contains 16 residues. The germline CDR1 and CDR2 sequences are LNHNV and YYDKDF (reference sequence). V lost 1 base and J lost 1, with 8 bases in between. CDR3 sequence (DNA): TGTGCCACCAGCAGAGTGAGCGTTTCTGGGGCCAACGTCCTGACTTTC. This sequence encodes CATSRVSVSGANVLTF.

The gene calls are TRBV11-1 and TRBJ1-1; TRBD1 matches 7 bases. Unmatched junction bases numbered 7, after V lost 5 bases and J lost 4 bases. The germline V gene encodes CDR1 SGHAT and CDR2 FQDESV (reference sequence). The CDR3 is made up of 14 amino acids. The CDR3 DNA follows: TGTGCCAGCAGCGGACACAGGGGCCGCACTGAAGCTTTCTTT. It is translated as CASSGHRGRTEAFF.

The chain couples TRBV2 to TRBJ1-4, with TRBD1 identical over 7 bases. The CDR3 covers 13 residues. The germline gives CDR1 SNHLY, CDR2 FYNNEI. After removal of 8 bases from V and 8 bases from J, the junction contained 8 bases not matched to a gene. The CDR3 region has the DNA TGTGCCAGCTCCGGGACAGTCAGCGAAAAACTGTTTTTT. It specifies CASSGTVSEKLFF. Combining the CDR3 with reference TRBV2 and TRBJ1-4 gives the whole variable domain EPEVTQTPSHQVTQMGQEVILRCVPISNHLYFYWYRQILGQKVEFLVSFYNNEISEKSEIFDDQFSVERPDGSNFTLKIRSTKLEDSAMYFCASSGTVSEKLFFGSGTQLSVL.

The genes are TRBV10-3 and TRBJ2-1, with 9 bases lining up with TRBD2. The germline V gene has CDR1 ENHRY and CDR2 SYGVKD. Germline trimming cut 2 bases from V and 0 bases from J; bases unmatched to any gene: 14. The CDR3 length is 20 residues. The CDR3 bases are TGTGCCATCAGTGAGGTTATTAGCGGGAGTTCGGTAGGCTCCTACAATGAGCAGTTCTTC. Residues: CAISEVISGSSVGSYNEQFF.

This clone showed up just once. The V and J genes are TRBV5-4 and TRBJ1-1, with D unresolved. Germline CDR1 and CDR2: SGHNT and YYREEE (reference sequence). V was shortened by 1 base and J by 0 bases, with 16 bases between the two germline ends. The length of the CDR3 is 17 residues. The CDR3 DNA sequence: TGTGCCAGCAGCTTGAACACACGTTCCTTCTTGAACACTGAAGCTTTCTTT. Amino acid sequence: CASSLNTRSFLNTEAFF.

The chain is built from TRBV24-1 and TRBJ1-3; 11 bases are a match to TRBD1. V shed 4 bases, J shed 6 bases, and the junction held 7 bases outside the gene matches. Germline V gene lookup returns CDR1 KGHDR and CDR2 SFDVKD. The CDR3 length is 16 residues. The CDR3 loop reads CATSDQLGQGANTIYF. The CDR3 bases are TGTGCCACCAGTGACCAACTCGGACAGGGGGCAAACACCATATATTTT.

This rearrangement joins TRBV10-3 to TRBJ1-1, with 8 bases aligning to TRBD1. There are 14 residues in the CDR3. CDR1 ENHRY and CDR2 SYGVKD come from the germline V gene. V lost 6 bases to trimming and J lost 2 bases; unmatched junction nucleotides: 5. The CDR3 DNA reads TGTGCCATCAGGACAGGGGACCTCAACACTGAAGCTTTCTTT. This sequence encodes CAIRTGDLNTEAFF.

The V gene is TRBV11-3, the J gene TRBJ2-3; 9 bases fit TRBD2. This CDR3 has 15 amino acids. Germline V lookup: CDR1 SGHNT, CDR2 YENEEA. V shed 3 bases, J shed 0 bases, and the junction held 1 base outside the gene matches. CDR3 sequence: CASSFSGRSTDTQYF. For the CDR3, the DNA is TGTGCCAGCAGCTTTAGCGGGAGAAGCACAGATACGCAGTATTTT.

The chain uses TRBV28 and TRBJ1-2; 7 bases match TRBD1. Losses at the gene ends were 5 bases for V and 4 bases for J; bases not matched to a gene: 7. In germline, CDR1 is MDHEN, CDR2 SYDVKM. The CDR3 contains 14 residues. For the CDR3, the DNA is TGTGCCAGCAGTCCACCCGGACAGGTCTATGGCTACACCTTC. It translates to CASSPPGQVYGYTF.

J is TRBJ2-1 and V is TRBV7-9; TRBD1 aligns across 8 bases. Germline CDR1 and CDR2: SEHNR and FQNEAQ (reference sequence). This CDR3 region has 15 residues. The junction had 12 bases not matched to a gene; V was cut back by 5 bases and J by 9 bases. CDR3 bases: TGTGCCAGCAGCCTGCCCGACAGGGGAGTGGGTGAGCAGTTCTTC. It specifies CASSLPDRGVGEQFF.